The rows below give T cell receptor beta chains drawn from one sample of a study of neurological immune-mediated disorders. One entry per CDR3 protein results from TCRdb running MiXCR on the 5' RACE reads. Here the sample spans 50,000 to 75,000 distinct CDR3 sequences, over 4% being singletons. Sequenced: PBMCs. The receptors shown here come from a man aged 50 to 60 with multiple sclerosis. Each CDR3 is given with its conserved first and last residue. Each record gives: J gene, clone size, V gene, D gene, CDR3 DNA, CDR3 protein. D genes are given only for firm matches. The size entry is marked missing in some rows and otherwise reads once, few, many or a size class.

J: TRBJ1-5
size: many
V: TRBV5-1
D: -
DNA: TGCGCCAGCAGCGGCGGGGCTAATCAGCCCCAGCATTTT
CDR3: CASSGGANQPQHF

J: TRBJ2-1
size: -
V: TRBV7-6
D: -
DNA: TGTGCCAGCAGCTGGGTGGGGGCGGGCAATGAGCAGTTCTTC
CDR3: CASSWVGAGNEQFF

J: TRBJ2-5
size: many
V: TRBV20-1
D: -
DNA: TGCAGTGCTAGAGATGGGAGGGACACCCAAGAGACCCAGTACTTC
CDR3: CSARDGRDTQETQYF

J: TRBJ2-7
size: many
V: TRBV4-3
D: -
DNA: TGCGCCAGCAGCCAAGAATCCAGGGGACCCGAGCAGTACTTC
CDR3: CASSQESRGPEQYF

J: TRBJ2-5
size: many
V: TRBV10-3
D: TRBD2
DNA: TGTGCCATCAGTTACACTAGCGGGGACCAAGAGACCCAGTACTTC
CDR3: CAISYTSGDQETQYF

J: TRBJ2-4
size: many
V: TRBV7-9
D: -
DNA: TGTGCCAGCAGCTTAGGCCAGACGTTAGCCAAAAACATTCAGTACTTC
CDR3: CASSLGQTLAKNIQYF

J: TRBJ1-5
size: many
V: TRBV20-1
D: -
DNA: TGCAGTGCTTCAAGACTTATCAATCAGCCCCAGCATTTT
CDR3: CSASRLINQPQHF

J: TRBJ2-1
size: many
V: TRBV6-4
D: -
DNA: TGTGCCAGCAGTGTAGGGGAACTGAATGAGCAGTTCTTC
CDR3: CASSVGELNEQFF

J: TRBJ2-1
size: many
V: TRBV5-4
D: -
DNA: TGTGCCAGCAGCTTGCAGCTGGTGAATGAGCAGTTCTTC
CDR3: CASSLQLVNEQFF

J: TRBJ2-5
size: many
V: TRBV5-5
D: -
DNA: TGTGCCAGCAGCACCGGGGTCCAAGAGACCCAGTACTTC
CDR3: CASSTGVQETQYF

J: TRBJ2-1
size: many
V: TRBV5-1
D: TRBD1
DNA: TGCGCCAGCAGCTGGACAGGGGGCGCACAGTTCTTC
CDR3: CASSWTGGAQFF

J: TRBJ1-5
size: few
V: TRBV5-1
D: -
DNA: TGCGCCAGCAGCTGGGACGGCAATCAGCCCCAGCATTTT
CDR3: CASSWDGNQPQHF

J: TRBJ2-4
size: -
V: TRBV6-1
D: TRBD1
DNA: TGTGCCAGCAGCGCGCGACAGGGATGGGAAGGAATTCAGTACTTC
CDR3: CASSARQGWEGIQYF

J: TRBJ1-1
size: many
V: TRBV5-1
D: -
DNA: TGCGCCAGCAGAAGTAAGGGGCTGAACACTGAAGCTTTCTTT
CDR3: CASRSKGLNTEAFF

J: TRBJ2-2
size: many
V: TRBV2
D: -
DNA: TGTGCCAGCAGGGGGGCAAGCACCGGGGAGCTGTTTTTT
CDR3: CASRGASTGELFF

J: TRBJ2-2
size: many
V: TRBV5-6
D: -
DNA: TGTGCCAGCAGCTTCGGCGGCCGAGGGTCCGGGGAGCTGTTTTTT
CDR3: CASSFGGRGSGELFF

J: TRBJ2-3
size: many
V: TRBV14
D: -
DNA: TGTGCCAGCAGCTCCCGGGTAGCGGATACGCAGTATTTT
CDR3: CASSSRVADTQYF

J: TRBJ2-6
size: few
V: TRBV18
D: -
DNA: TGTGCCAGCTCACCGAACGACAGGCCTGGGGCCAAAGTCCTGACTTTC
CDR3: CASSPNDRPGAKVLTF

J: TRBJ1-2
size: many
V: TRBV29-1
D: TRBD1
DNA: TGCAGCGATCGACAGGGGAACTATGGCTACACCTTC
CDR3: CSDRQGNYGYTF

J: TRBJ2-3
size: many
V: TRBV7-2
D: -
DNA: TGTGCCAGCAGCCGCGGGATCACAGATACGCAGTATTTT
CDR3: CASSRGITDTQYF

J: TRBJ1-5
size: many
V: TRBV6-6
D: TRBD1
DNA: TGTGCCAGCAGCTGGACAGGGAGAAATCAGCCCCAGCATTTT
CDR3: CASSWTGRNQPQHF

J: TRBJ2-7
size: many
V: TRBV5-6
D: TRBD1
DNA: TGTGCCAGCAGCTTCCGGACAGGCACCTACGAGCAGTACTTC
CDR3: CASSFRTGTYEQYF

J: TRBJ1-2
size: many
V: TRBV7-2
D: -
DNA: TGTGCCAGCAGCTTAGCGTCGGGGGCGCCCGGTGGCTACACCTTC
CDR3: CASSLASGAPGGYTF

J: TRBJ1-2
size: many
V: TRBV27
D: TRBD1
DNA: TGTGCCAGCAGAGCAGGGGGCAACTATGGCTACACCTTC
CDR3: CASRAGGNYGYTF

J: TRBJ1-5
size: few
V: TRBV24-1
D: -
DNA: TGTGCCACCAGTGATAACGAGACGGAGGAGGGTAGCAATCAGCCCCAGAATTTT
CDR3: CATSDNETEEGSNQPQNF

J: TRBJ1-2
size: -
V: TRBV20-1
D: -
DNA: TGCAGTGCTTCTCCTACGGGGGTCAACTATGGCTACACCTTC
CDR3: CSASPTGVNYGYTF

J: TRBJ1-3
size: -
V: TRBV12-3/TRBV12-4
D: -
DNA: TGTGCCAGCAGTTATGGGGGATGGGCTGGAAACACCATATATTTT
CDR3: CASSYGGWAGNTIYF

J: TRBJ2-3
size: -
V: TRBV11-2
D: TRBD2
DNA: TGTGCCAGCAGCTTAAACCCAGCGGGGCGCACAGATACGCAGTATTTT
CDR3: CASSLNPAGRTDTQYF

J: TRBJ1-2
size: many
V: TRBV20-1
D: -
DNA: TGCAGTGCTAGCGGCGGCAACTATGGCTACACCTTC
CDR3: CSASGGNYGYTF

J: TRBJ1-5
size: many
V: TRBV5-1
D: TRBD1
DNA: TGCGCCAGCAGCTTGTATGGGACAGGGGGCGGTCAGCCCCAGCATTTT
CDR3: CASSLYGTGGGQPQHF

J: TRBJ1-1
size: many
V: TRBV5-5
D: -
DNA: TGTGCCAGCAGCGTCGACAGGAACACTGAAGCTTTCTTT
CDR3: CASSVDRNTEAFF

J: TRBJ2-5
size: many
V: TRBV12-3/TRBV12-4
D: -
DNA: TGTGCCAGCAGTCTCTCCGGGTTTGAGACCCAGTACTTC
CDR3: CASSLSGFETQYF

J: TRBJ2-1
size: few
V: TRBV20-1
D: -
DNA: TGCAGTGCTAGAGTCCTAGGGCAAGTAAAGCAGTTCTTC
CDR3: CSARVLGQVKQFF

J: TRBJ2-7
size: many
V: TRBV6-5
D: TRBD2
DNA: TGTGCCAGCAGACCCCCTAGCGGGGGCTCCTACGAGCAGTACTTC
CDR3: CASRPPSGGSYEQYF

J: TRBJ1-6
size: many
V: TRBV12-3/TRBV12-4
D: -
DNA: TGTGCCAGCACCGCCCGGGTATACTCACCCCTCAACTTT
CDR3: CASTARVYSPLNF

J: TRBJ1-3
size: many
V: TRBV7-9
D: -
DNA: TGTGCCAGCAAAAACCAGGGTTCCGGAAACACCATATATTTT
CDR3: CASKNQGSGNTIYF

J: TRBJ2-3
size: many
V: TRBV5-1
D: TRBD2
DNA: TGCGCCAGCAGTCCCGAAGCGGTACTAGCGGGGATTGCAGATACGCAGTATTTT
CDR3: CASSPEAVLAGIADTQYF

J: TRBJ1-2
size: many
V: TRBV6-5
D: -
DNA: TGTGCCAGCAGTTACGGAAGGGTCAATGGCTACACCTTC
CDR3: CASSYGRVNGYTF

J: TRBJ2-1
size: many
V: TRBV5-1
D: TRBD1
DNA: TGCGCCAGCAGCCTCTTAGAGGGGGCGCCGAATGAGCAGTTCTTC
CDR3: CASSLLEGAPNEQFF

J: TRBJ2-5
size: many
V: TRBV5-1
D: TRBD1
DNA: TGCGCCAGCAGCTTGGCAGGACAGGGTCGAGAGACCCAGTACTTC
CDR3: CASSLAGQGRETQYF